Here is one TCR beta chain with its context. This entry is derived from a study of blood T cell repertoires in COVID-19. Sequenced by immunoSEQ multiplex PCR; TCRdb stores in-frame clones only, minus some. Among 400,000 to 450,000 clones, 80% to 95% were seen once, and the ten largest hold 0.55% to 0.75%. The sample consisted of PBMCs or T cells enriched from blood (not recorded which). The source is a man aged 18 to 29 who had recovered from COVID-19.

The CDR3 DNA reads as TGTGCCAGCAGCTCCCCCCAGGGTCATTCACCCCTCCACTTT. Translation: CASSSPQGHSPLHF. The chain joins TRBV28 to TRBJ1-6, with a weak D call TRBD1 (5 bases). Trimming removed 6 bases from V and 8 bases from J, with 14 bases in between. The CDR3 extends over 14 amino acids. Germline V gene data show CDR1 as MDHEN and CDR2 as SYDVKM. The entire variable domain, with the rest obtained from reference TRBV28 and TRBJ1-6, is as follows: DVKVTQSSRYLVKRTGEKVFLECVQDMDHENMFWYRQDPGLGLRLIYFSYDVKMKEKGDIPEGYSVSREKKERFSLILESASTNQTSMYLCASSSPQGHSPLHFGNGTRLTVT.